These 27 T cell receptor beta chains share one sample of origin, sequenced in a study of cytomegalovirus exposure and HLA in healthy donors. PCR involved 60 Vbeta and 13 Jbeta primers. The assay was immunoSEQ multiplex PCR, and TCRdb's table has in-frame clones only and misses some. The sample holds more than 140,000 clones; roughly 81% are singletons and the top ten take approximately 1.5%. Sequenced material: PBMCs. Receptors originate from a female donor in good health and CMV-seronegative.

V is TRBV11-2 and J is TRBJ2-3; 9 nucleotides line up with TRBD2. The CDR3 is 15 amino acids. Germline-derived CDR1 and CDR2 are SGHAT and FQNNGV. The ends lost 2 bases at V and 4 bases at J; junction bases unmatched: 4. The CDR3 loop is CASSLPAGGADTQYF. CDR3 sequence (DNA): TGTGCCAGCAGCTTACCAGCGGGGGGAGCAGATACGCAGTATTTT.

The genes are TRBV5-4 and TRBJ2-7; D remains unclear. This CDR3 has 13 amino acids. V lost 0 bases and J lost 4, with 8 bases in between. The V gene's germline CDR1 is SGHNT and CDR2 YYREEE (reference sequence). The CDR3 spells CASSLGARYEQYF. CDR3 in DNA: TGTGCCAGCAGCTTGGGCGCTCGATACGAGCAGTACTTC.

The chain carries TRBV5-6 and TRBJ2-7, with 12 bases that match TRBD1. The CDR3 contains 17 residues. Looked up from germline, CDR1 is SGHDT and CDR2 is YYEEEE. Unmatched junction bases numbered 11, after V lost 3 bases and J lost 4 bases. The CDR3 nucleotides read TGTGCCAGCAGCTCCAGTCCCGGGACAGGGGGCCTGTACGAGCAGTACTTC. This translates into CASSSSPGTGGLYEQYF.

J is TRBJ1-2 and V is TRBV19; TRBD1 agrees at 7 bases. V dropped 5 bases and J dropped 8; count of bases not matched to a gene: 11. The CDR3 contains 14 residues. Germline assignment: CDR1 LNHDA and CDR2 SQIVND (reference sequence). Written as DNA, the CDR3 is TGTGCCAGTAGTTTACGTTCGACAGGGTGGGGCTACACCTTC. Its translation: CASSLRSTGWGYTF.

The chain uses TRBV27 and TRBJ2-6; 11 bases line up with TRBD1. V trimming: 7 bases; J trimming: 2 bases; junction bases outside the gene matches: 13. The CDR3 extends over 19 amino acids. Germline CDR1 and CDR2: MNHEY and SMNVEV (reference sequence). CDR3 in amino acids: CASMHPRTGGFAGANVLTF. DNA of the CDR3: TGTGCCAGCATGCATCCTCGGACAGGGGGCTTCGCTGGGGCCAACGTCCTGACTTTC.

This clone has a count of ten or more. The gene calls are TRBV19 and TRBJ2-7; TRBD1 aligns across 9 bases. Germline V lookup: CDR1 LNHDA, CDR2 SQIVND (reference sequence). The CDR3 totals 14 residues. After removal of 9 bases from V and 5 bases from J, the junction contained 11 bases not matched to a gene. The CDR3 DNA is TGTGCCAGCGGGGCCGGGACAGGGTGGAACGAGCAGTACTTC. It encodes CASGAGTGWNEQYF. Filled out from reference TRBV19 and TRBJ2-7, the complete variable domain reads DGGITQSPKYLFRKEGQNVTLSCEQNLNHDAMYWYRQDPGQGLRLIYYSQIVNDFQKGDIAEGYSVSREKKESFPLTVTSAQKNPTAFYLCASGAGTGWNEQYFGPGTRLTVT.

This clone has a handful of counts. J is TRBJ2-3 and V is TRBV25-1, with D perhaps matching TRBD2 (6 bases). The CDR3 runs 16 residues. The V gene's germline CDR1 is MGHDK and CDR2 SYGVNS. Trimming left V 5 bases short and J 2 bases short, with 17 bases between. This chain's CDR3 is CASSSWTGGTTDTQYF. For the CDR3, the DNA is TGTGCCAGCAGTTCCTGGACTGGGGGGACCACAGATACGCAGTATTTT.

This clone was detected only once. The V and J genes are TRBV7-6 and TRBJ2-7; D might be TRBD2 (6 bases). The CDR3 length is 13 residues. Germline assignment: CDR1 SGHVS and CDR2 FNYEAQ. V was clipped by 1 base and J by 9 bases, with 13 bases between them. The CDR3 loop is CASSLVSDYRQYF. In DNA form, the CDR3 reads TGTGCCAGCAGCTTAGTTTCGGACTACAGGCAGTACTTC.

This clone was counted once. The chain couples TRBV10-3 to TRBJ1-2; tentatively, D is TRBD1 (5 bases). Trimming removed 0 bases at V and 8 bases at J, with 16 bases between. Germline assignment: CDR1 ENHRY and CDR2 SYGVKD. There are 15 residues in the CDR3. CDR3 sequence: CAISESTDSRGGYTF. CDR3 sequence (DNA): TGTGCCATCAGTGAGTCGACCGACAGTCGAGGCGGCTACACCTTC.

The rearrangement joins TRBV19 to TRBJ1-2, with no clear D. The CDR3 runs 14 residues. CDR1 and CDR2 (germline): LNHDA, SQIVND (reference sequence). The V end lost 3 bases, the J end lost 4 bases, and 12 bases lay between the germline ends. CDR3 in amino acids: CASSIEEETYGYTF. CDR3 nucleotide sequence: TGTGCCAGTAGTATTGAAGAGGAGACCTATGGCTACACCTTC.

This clone was counted between two and nine times. In DNA, the CDR3 is TGCGCCAGCAGTCAGAAGCTAGGGACATTCGATGAAAAACTGTTTTTT. Translated: CASSQKLGTFDEKLFF. This sequence joins TRBV4-1 and TRBJ1-4, with D perhaps matching TRBD1 (6 bases). V lost 6 bases and J lost 6, with 20 bases in between. CDR1 is MGHRA, CDR2 YSYEKL, per germline. The CDR3 sequence is 16 residues long.

The chain uses TRBV7-6 and TRBJ2-1, with D hard to call. The CDR3 contains 16 residues. V lost 4 bases and J lost 7, with 20 bases in between. Germline assignment: CDR1 SGHVS and CDR2 FNYEAQ. CDR3 in DNA: TGTGCCAGCAGCTACAGAGTACGACCCATAAGTAATGAGCAGTTCTTC. This encodes CASSYRVRPISNEQFF. The variable domain in full, completed from reference TRBV7-6 and TRBJ2-1, reads GAGVSQSPRYKVTKRGQDVALRCDPISGHVSLYWYRQALGQGPEFLTYFNYEAQQDKSGLPNDRFSAERPEGSISTLTIQRTEQRDSAMYRCASSYRVRPISNEQFFGPGTRLTVL.

The V gene is TRBV7-9, the J gene TRBJ1-2, with 11 bases lining up with TRBD1. With V trimmed by 6 bases and J by 8 bases, 11 bases remained unmatched. This CDR3 has 15 amino acids. Germline lookup yields CDR1 SEHNR and CDR2 FQNEAQ (reference sequence). The CDR3 nucleotides are TGTGCCAGCAGACCCTCCGGACAGGGGGCAGAAGGCTACACCTTC. Translated: CASRPSGQGAEGYTF.

In its sample, this clone was seen a few times. The J gene is TRBJ1-3, the V gene TRBV6-5; D uncertain. Germline assignment: CDR1 MNHEY and CDR2 SVGAGI. CDR3 length: 15 amino acids. The V and J ends lost 0 bases and 4 bases respectively, with 10 bases between them. The CDR3 DNA follows: TGTGCCAGCAGTTACTCCACTACCCCCGGAAACACCATATATTTT. Residues: CASSYSTTPGNTIYF.

The CDR3 sequence: CASSLVGTNRLGNIQYF. CDR3 DNA: TGCGCCAGCAGCTTAGTTGGGACTAACAGGTTGGGAAACATTCAGTACTTC. The rearrangement links TRBV5-1 to TRBJ2-4; 7 positions match TRBD2. This CDR3 is built from 17 residues. Germline values: CDR1 SGHRS, CDR2 YFSETQ. V lost 2 bases to trimming and J lost 6 bases; unmatched junction nucleotides: 14. The variable domain in full, with the rest retrieved from reference TRBV5-1 and TRBJ2-4, is KAGVTQTPRYLIKTRGQQVTLSCSPISGHRSVSWYQQTPGQGLQFLFEYFSETQRNKGNFPGRFSGRQFSNSRSEMNVSTLELGDSALYLCASSLVGTNRLGNIQYFGAGTRLSVL.

This rearrangement joins TRBV6-1 to TRBJ1-4; 8 bases fit TRBD1. Trimming took 6 bases from V and 4 from J; bases not matched to a gene: 7. The CDR3 is made up of 15 amino acids. The germline V gene encodes CDR1 MNHNS and CDR2 SASEGT. The CDR3, as DNA: TGTGCCAGCAGGCGCCAGGGGGCGAGTAATGAAAAACTGTTTTTT. Its protein is CASRRQGASNEKLFF.

V gene TRBV5-1 combines with J gene TRBJ1-6, with D possibly TRBD1 on 6 matching bases. Germline assignment: CDR1 SGHRS and CDR2 YFSETQ. The CDR3 is made up of 14 amino acids. The germline V and J ends were trimmed by 2 bases and 8 bases, with 11 bases remaining between them. CDR3 residues: CASSLPNRDSPLHF. The CDR3 DNA is TGCGCCAGCAGCTTACCCAACAGGGATTCACCCCTCCACTTT.

Remarks on this clone: The same CDR3 also results from other DNA sequences found in this sample. This chain uses TRBV6-1 with TRBJ1-5, with TRBD1 matching over 7 bases. The CDR3 contains 20 residues. Germline values: CDR1 MNHNS, CDR2 SASEGT. With 3 bases clipped from V and 0 bases from J, the junction kept 17 bases outside the gene matches. The CDR3 sequence: CASSDTLGQPGVYSNQPQHF. DNA of the CDR3: TGTGCCAGCAGTGACACTTTGGGACAGCCGGGGGTCTATAGCAATCAGCCCCAGCATTTT.

The chain recombines TRBV30 with TRBJ2-3; D possibly corresponds to TRBD2 (6 bases). The ends were cut back, 5 bases at V and 4 bases at J, with 16 bases in the middle. The CDR3 sequence is 14 residues long. Looked up from germline, CDR1 is GTSNPN and CDR2 is SVGIG (reference sequence). CDR3 DNA sequence: TGTGCCTGGCCCGTCGGAGGGCCCGCAGATACGCAGTATTTT. This gives the protein CAWPVGGPADTQYF.

This chain's CDR3 is CASSPRTGTQETQYF. The CDR3 DNA sequence: TGCGCCAGCAGCCCGCGGACAGGTACCCAAGAGACCCAGTACTTC. The chain has TRBV5-1 and TRBJ2-5; 7 bases fit TRBD1. The length of the CDR3 is 15 residues. Germline trimming cut 4 bases from V and 1 base from J; bases unmatched to any gene: 7. The germline V gene encodes CDR1 SGHRS and CDR2 YFSETQ. Variable domain in full (rest from reference TRBV5-1 and TRBJ2-5): KAGVTQTPRYLIKTRGQQVTLSCSPISGHRSVSWYQQTPGQGLQFLFEYFSETQRNKGNFPGRFSGRQFSNSRSEMNVSTLELGDSALYLCASSPRTGTQETQYFGPGTRLLVL.

The gene calls are TRBV19 and TRBJ1-1; perhaps TRBD1 as D (6 bases). The CDR3 totals 13 residues. In germline, CDR1 is LNHDA, CDR2 SQIVND (reference sequence). The CDR3 region is CGAGQLMNTEAFF. CDR3 coding DNA: TGTGGGGCCGGACAGCTTATGAACACTGAAGCTTTCTTT.

This clone has only a few counts. The chain links TRBV29-1 to TRBJ1-1; D perhaps matches TRBD1 (5 bases). V was cut by 3 bases and J by 8 bases, with 10 bases left in between. CDR3 length: 11 residues. Looked up from germline, CDR1 is SQVTM and CDR2 is ANQGSEA. The CDR3 nucleotides are TGCAGCGTTGATCCGACAGCCGAAGCTTTCTTT. It encodes CSVDPTAEAFF. Complete variable domain (other parts from reference TRBV29-1 and TRBJ1-1): SAVISQKPSRDICQRGTSLTIQCQVDSQVTMMFWYRQQPGQSLTLIATANQGSEATYESGFVIDKFPISRPNLTFSTLTVSNMSPEDSSIYLCSVDPTAEAFFGQGTRLTVV.

The table lists this clone with a few counts. The rearrangement uses TRBV6-4 and TRBJ2-2, with TRBD2 identical over 10 bases. Losses at the gene ends were 3 bases for V and 4 bases for J; bases not matched to a gene: 2. This CDR3 has 15 residues. The germline CDR1 and CDR2 sequences are MRHNA and SNTAGT. The DNA for the CDR3 is TGTGCCAGCAGTGAAAGCGGGGGGGCCACCGGGGAGCTGTTTTTT. It specifies CASSESGGATGELFF.

The chain employs TRBV7-2 and TRBJ2-5; TRBD2 aligns across 8 bases. This CDR3 comprises 16 residues. The J segment lost 7 bases and the V segment lost 5 bases, leaving 15 bases of the junction unmatched. Per germline, CDR1 SGHTA and CDR2 FQGNSA. This CDR3 reads CASSPLGVAGSGTQYF. The CDR3 DNA follows: TGTGCCAGCAGCCCCCTTGGGGTAGCGGGGTCAGGGACCCAGTACTTC.

A remark on this clone: Other DNA sequences of this sample code for an identical CDR3. The chain uses TRBV5-1 and TRBJ2-7; unclear D gene. V was trimmed by 8 bases and J by 5 bases, leaving 17 bases between them. The CDR3 has 13 residues. Germline V lookup: CDR1 SGHRS, CDR2 YFSETQ. CDR3 in DNA: TGCGCCAGTAGCCCCGCGTCGAGCCACGAGCAGTACTTC. Protein sequence: CASSPASSHEQYF.

This clone came up a few times. The chain has TRBV6-5 and TRBJ2-1; 7 bases fit TRBD2. Germline V gene sequence: CDR1 MNHEY, CDR2 SVGAGI. There are 15 residues in the CDR3. The ends lost 2 bases at V and 2 bases at J; junction bases unmatched: 3. CDR3 sequence: CASSYDAGAYNEQFF. The CDR3 nucleotides read TGTGCCAGCAGTTACGACGCGGGAGCCTACAATGAGCAGTTCTTC.

V and J are TRBV7-6 and TRBJ1-6, with D hard to call. The V end lost 5 bases, the J end lost 10 bases, and 15 bases lay between the germline ends. Per germline, CDR1 SGHVS and CDR2 FNYEAQ. This CDR3 is 14 amino acids long. This CDR3 reads CASSPSAGVSPLHF. DNA of the CDR3: TGTGCCAGCAGCCCCTCGGCAGGTGTCTCACCCCTCCACTTT.